The 28 T cell receptor beta chains reported below all come from one sample, sequenced in a study of T cell responses to AZD1222 COVID-19 vaccine. Generated by immunoSEQ multiplex PCR, the TCRdb table keeps only in-frame clones and is missing some. Among fewer than 120,000 clones listed, over 85% were seen once. The sample in question was peripheral blood, obtained 28 days after the second AZD1222 dose. All receptors come from an adult who received the AZD1222 COVID-19 vaccine.

The rearrangement joins TRBV2 to TRBJ1-1, with 7 bases lining up with TRBD1. V shed 6 bases, J shed 8 bases, and the junction held 12 bases outside the gene matches. This CDR3 contains 14 residues. The germline V gene has CDR1 SNHLY and CDR2 FYNNEI. CDR3 coding DNA: TGTGCCAGCAGAGGGGACAGCGTATCTCAGGAAGCTTTCTTT. Its translation is CASRGDSVSQEAFF. The full variable domain, in which reference TRBV2 and TRBJ1-1 provide the parts outside the CDR3, is EPEVTQTPSHQVTQMGQEVILRCVPISNHLYFYWYRQILGQKVEFLVSFYNNEISEKSEIFDDQFSVERPDGSNFTLKIRSTKLEDSAMYFCASRGDSVSQEAFFGQGTRLTVV.

V usage is TRBV6-1 and J usage is TRBJ2-5, with TRBD2 matching over 11 bases. The germline V gene encodes CDR1 MNHNS and CDR2 SASEGT. Trimming took 2 bases from V and 2 from J; bases not matched to a gene: 1. The CDR3 runs 15 residues. Written as DNA, the CDR3 is TGTGCCAGCAGTGAAACTAGCGGGGGACAAGAGACCCAGTACTTC. Amino acid sequence: CASSETSGGQETQYF.

The V and J genes are TRBV9 and TRBJ1-4, with D perhaps TRBD1 (6 bases). Looked up from germline, CDR1 is SGDLS and CDR2 is YYNGEE. V was pared by 4 bases and J by 8 bases, with 15 bases between. The CDR3 sequence is 14 residues long. The CDR3 reads CASSPGGLGEKLFF. For the CDR3, the DNA is TGTGCCAGCAGCCCCGGGGGGCTTGGGGAAAAACTGTTTTTT.

The J gene is TRBJ2-2, the V gene TRBV19; TRBD2 matches at 12 bases. Germline loops: CDR1 LNHDA, CDR2 SQIVND (reference sequence). V was clipped by 2 bases and J by 4 bases; unmatched bases: 11. The CDR3 sequence is 19 residues long. CDR3 amino acids: CASSILGLAGTTSTGELFF. CDR3 nucleotide sequence: TGTGCCAGTAGTATATTAGGACTAGCGGGGACCACTAGCACCGGGGAGCTGTTTTTT.

The chain has TRBV24-1 and TRBJ2-3, with TRBD1 identical over 9 bases. CDR1 is KGHDR and CDR2 is SFDVKD in the germline V gene. Unmatched junction bases numbered 7, after V lost 7 bases and J lost 3 bases. This CDR3 region has 15 residues. Here the CDR3 reads CATSPRDRATDTQYF. In DNA, the CDR3 is TGTGCCACCAGCCCCCGGGACAGGGCGACAGATACGCAGTATTTT.

The V and J genes are TRBV5-8 and TRBJ2-3; the D gene is possibly TRBD2 (5 bases). Germline CDR1 is SGHTS and CDR2 is YDEGEE. This CDR3 region has 13 residues. Trimming took off 2 bases at V and 6 bases at J, with 10 bases between the two ends. CDR3 DNA sequence: TGTGCCAGCAGCTTCGGTGGGGAGGATACGCAGTATTTT. Protein: CASSFGGEDTQYF. The whole variable domain, remainder taken from reference TRBV5-8 and TRBJ2-3, is EAGVTQSPTHLIKTRGQQATLRCSPISGHTSVYWYQQALGLGLQFLLWYDEGEERNRGNFPPRFSGRQFPNYSSELNVNALELEDSALYLCASSFGGEDTQYFGPGTRLTVL.

This chain connects TRBV5-1 to TRBJ1-2, with D hard to call. The germline V gene has CDR1 SGHRS and CDR2 YFSETQ. V gave up 0 bases and J gave up 1 base, with 7 bases separating them. The length of the CDR3 is 14 residues. The CDR3 DNA reads as TGCGCCAGCAGCTTGGGGCAGAATAACTATGGCTACACCTTC. This sequence encodes CASSLGQNNYGYTF.

The chain is built from TRBV24-1 and TRBJ2-2; the D gene is possibly TRBD1 (6 bases). The CDR3 has 16 amino acids. Germline V gene sequence: CDR1 KGHDR, CDR2 SFDVKD. V was pared by 2 bases and J by 7 bases, with 16 bases between. This CDR3 is CATSDSRAGALGELFF. CDR3 nucleotides: TGTGCCACCAGTGATTCTCGGGCAGGGGCCCTCGGGGAGCTGTTTTTT.

This clone was observed a single time. The chain links TRBV7-3 to TRBJ2-3; D is perhaps TRBD2 (6 bases). Trimming removed 4 bases from V and 1 base from J, with 15 bases in between. CDR3 size: 16 residues. Germline CDR1 is SGHTA and CDR2 is FQGTGA. CDR3 coding DNA: TGTGCCAGCAGCTCGGGCTGGGGGGATGGCACAGATACGCAGTATTTT. Amino acids: CASSSGWGDGTDTQYF.

The CDR3: CATSRDFQDFNRGYTF. The DNA of the CDR3 is TGTGCCACCAGCAGAGATTTCCAGGACTTTAATCGAGGCTACACCTTC. The rearrangement links TRBV15 to TRBJ1-2; D is uncertain. The germline V gene has CDR1 LNHNV and CDR2 YYDKDF (reference sequence). This CDR3 region has 16 residues. Trimming cost V 0 bases and J 8 bases, with 19 bases left between them.

On this clone: One end of the junction fails to match germline, which may point to a read error. The chain uses TRBV27 and TRBJ2-5; D is unresolved. This CDR3 has 15 amino acids. Germline values: CDR1 MNHEY, CDR2 SMNVEV (reference sequence). CDR3 loop: CASSPATGPREAQYF. For the CDR3, the DNA is TGTGCCAGCAGTCCCGCGACTGGACCAAGAGAGGCCCAGTACTTC.

The sample holds one count of this clone. This chain joins TRBV27 and TRBJ1-4; D is possibly TRBD1 (6 bases). V was trimmed by 3 bases and J by 5 bases, leaving 10 bases between them. Germline V gives CDR1 MNHEY, CDR2 SMNVEV (reference sequence). The CDR3 is 14 residues long. The CDR3 sequence: CASSLDSANEKLFF. The DNA for the CDR3 is TGTGCCAGCAGTTTGGACAGCGCAAATGAAAAACTGTTTTTT.

J is TRBJ2-7 and V is TRBV5-1, with 11 bases identical to TRBD2. Germline V gene lookup returns CDR1 SGHRS and CDR2 YFSETQ. V lost 5 bases, J lost 3 bases, and 4 bases stayed unmatched. CDR3 length equals 14 residues. The CDR3 sequence is CASSQTSGVYEQYF. For the CDR3, the DNA is TGCGCCAGCAGTCAGACTAGCGGGGTCTACGAGCAGTACTTC.

The V call is TRBV6-5, the J call TRBJ1-2, with no clear D. The CDR3 sequence is 14 residues long. Trimming pared 6 bases from V and 4 bases from J, leaving 15 bases between. Germline V gives CDR1 MNHEY, CDR2 SVGAGI. Written as DNA, the CDR3 is TGTGCCAGCAGCCCAGCCCGGGCCCTCTATGGCTACACCTTC. It encodes CASSPARALYGYTF.

The J gene is TRBJ2-2, the V gene TRBV5-5, with 7 bases that match TRBD2. The CDR3 runs 16 residues. The V gene end was trimmed by 0 bases and the J gene end by 4 bases; junction bases not matched to a gene: 6. The germline gives CDR1 SGHKS, CDR2 YYEKEE (reference sequence). CDR3 DNA sequence: TGTGCCAGCAGCTTGGGCATCTCGGGGGGCACCGGGGAGCTGTTTTTT. Translating gives CASSLGISGGTGELFF.

This clone was found once. The CDR3 protein is CASSLTYNTEAFF. The CDR3 coding sequence is TGTGCCAGCAGCCTAACTTATAACACTGAAGCTTTCTTT. The chain couples TRBV6-5 to TRBJ1-1; D is ambiguous. Per germline, CDR1 MNHEY and CDR2 SVGAGI. Deletions cut 6 bases from V and 2 bases from J, with 10 bases between. There are 13 residues in the CDR3.

This chain uses TRBV6-5 with TRBJ2-1; D is unresolved. The germline V gene encodes CDR1 MNHEY and CDR2 SVGAGI. The V end lost 2 bases, the J end lost 8 bases, and 4 bases lay between the germline ends. The CDR3 runs to 11 residues. CDR3 loop: CASSYEHEQFF. The DNA of the CDR3 is TGTGCCAGCAGTTACGAGCATGAGCAGTTCTTC.

The chain recombines TRBV4-2 with TRBJ1-6, with D tentatively TRBD1 (5 bases). This CDR3 comprises 17 residues. The V end lost 3 bases, the J end lost 7 bases, and 19 bases lay between the germline ends. Germline CDR1 reads LGHNA; CDR2 reads YNFKEQ. The CDR3 bases are TGTGCCAGCAGCCACGCCGGGGGAGCCCCCAGGAATTCACCCCTCCACTTT. It translates to CASSHAGGAPRNSPLHF.

The rearrangement links TRBV7-9 to TRBJ1-1, with D maybe TRBD1 (5 bases). Germline V gene data show CDR1 as SEHNR and CDR2 as FQNEAQ (reference sequence). Trimming removed 4 bases from V and 4 bases from J, with 10 bases in between. This CDR3 is built from 13 residues. The CDR3 nucleotides are TGTGCCAGCAGCTCCTCAAGGGGCACTGAAGCTTTCTTT. This translates into CASSSSRGTEAFF.

The chain has TRBV7-2 and TRBJ2-7, with 7 bases aligning to TRBD1. Trimming took 1 base from V and 5 from J; bases not matched to a gene: 5. The CDR3 consists of 14 residues. The V gene's germline CDR1 is SGHTA and CDR2 FQGNSA. DNA of the CDR3: TGTGCCAGCAGCTTAGACAGGGGTTATGACGAGCAGTACTTC. Encoded protein: CASSLDRGYDEQYF.

V usage is TRBV5-4 and J usage is TRBJ2-5; tentatively, D is TRBD1 or TRBD2 (5 bases each). The germline gives CDR1 SGHNT, CDR2 YYREEE (reference sequence). Trimming removed 1 base at V and 14 bases at J, with 12 bases between. This CDR3 has 11 residues. CDR3 loop: CASSLLGEEYF. DNA for the CDR3: TGTGCCAGCAGCTTGTTGGGGGAAGAATACTTC.

The chain has TRBV7-9 and TRBJ2-7; either TRBD1 or TRBD2 may supply D (6 bases each). Trimming removed 2 bases at V and 6 bases at J, with 14 bases between. The CDR3 extends over 14 amino acids. CDR1 and CDR2 from the germline V gene are SEHNR and FQNEAQ (reference sequence). CDR3 nucleotide sequence: TGTGCCAGCAGCTTAAGATCGGGGGCCCGCGAGCAGTACTTC. It translates to CASSLRSGAREQYF. The whole variable domain, filled in from reference TRBV7-9 and TRBJ2-7, reads DTGVSQNPRHKITKRGQNVTFRCDPISEHNRLYWYRQTLGQGPEFLTYFQNEAQLEKSRLLSDRFSAERPKGSFSTLEIQRTEQGDSAMYLCASSLRSGAREQYFGPGTRLTVT.

About this clone itself: In this CDR3 the conserved last residue, phenylalanine or tryptophan, is missing, so a read error is likely. The DNA is omitted, as the CDR3 cannot be located on it reliably, and the CDR3 follows TCRdb's listing. J is TRBJ1-2 and V is TRBV21-1. TRBV21-1 counts as a pseudogene. Both ends counted, the CDR3 spans 9 residues. The CDR3: CASPKGGSI.

The chain uses TRBV7-9 and TRBJ2-5; 8 nucleotides line up with TRBD2. The CDR3 is made up of 16 amino acids. The germline gives CDR1 SEHNR, CDR2 FQNEAQ (reference sequence). The junction had 7 bases not matched to a gene; V was cut back by 0 bases and J by 4 bases. CDR3 coding DNA: TGTGCCAGCAGCTTAGCCTCCGGGAGGGACGGAGAGACCCAGTACTTC. Protein sequence: CASSLASGRDGETQYF.

V and J are TRBV5-1 and TRBJ1-4; D is undetermined. There are 14 residues in the CDR3. Per the germline V gene, CDR1 is SGHRS and CDR2 is YFSETQ. The V end lost 4 bases, the J end lost 5 bases, and 12 bases lay between the germline ends. Here the CDR3 reads CASSPGGTNEKLFF. CDR3 nucleotides: TGCGCCAGCAGCCCGGGAGGTACGAATGAAAAACTGTTTTTT. Variable domain in full (rest from reference TRBV5-1 and TRBJ1-4): KAGVTQTPRYLIKTRGQQVTLSCSPISGHRSVSWYQQTPGQGLQFLFEYFSETQRNKGNFPGRFSGRQFSNSRSEMNVSTLELGDSALYLCASSPGGTNEKLFFGSGTQLSVL.

The chain combines TRBV5-1 with TRBJ2-2, with 7 positions matching TRBD1. CDR3 length: 15 residues. V lost 5 bases, J lost 4 bases, and 8 bases stayed unmatched. Germline CDR1 SGHRS, CDR2 YFSETQ. The CDR3 DNA is TGCGCCAGCAGTTACGGGACAGAGGGCACCGGGGAGCTGTTTTTT. It translates to CASSYGTEGTGELFF. The whole variable domain, filled in from reference TRBV5-1 and TRBJ2-2, reads KAGVTQTPRYLIKTRGQQVTLSCSPISGHRSVSWYQQTPGQGLQFLFEYFSETQRNKGNFPGRFSGRQFSNSRSEMNVSTLELGDSALYLCASSYGTEGTGELFFGEGSRLTVL.

This rearrangement joins TRBV11-2 to TRBJ1-1; 9 bases are shared with TRBD1. The CDR3 runs 15 residues. With V trimmed by 6 bases and J by 8 bases, 13 bases remained unmatched. Germline CDR1 and CDR2: SGHAT and FQNNGV. The CDR3: CASSFYIGTGREAFF. For the CDR3, the DNA is TGTGCCAGCAGTTTTTATATAGGGACAGGGCGAGAAGCTTTCTTT.

CDR3 bases: TGTGCCAGCAGTTACTCTCCAGGTGCTGAAGCTTTCTTT. Translating it yields CASSYSPGAEAFF. The chain couples TRBV6-5 to TRBJ1-1; D uncertain. CDR1 is MNHEY, CDR2 SVGAGI, per germline. The CDR3 length is 13 residues. The V gene lost 0 bases and the J gene lost 6 bases, with 8 bases spanning the gap.